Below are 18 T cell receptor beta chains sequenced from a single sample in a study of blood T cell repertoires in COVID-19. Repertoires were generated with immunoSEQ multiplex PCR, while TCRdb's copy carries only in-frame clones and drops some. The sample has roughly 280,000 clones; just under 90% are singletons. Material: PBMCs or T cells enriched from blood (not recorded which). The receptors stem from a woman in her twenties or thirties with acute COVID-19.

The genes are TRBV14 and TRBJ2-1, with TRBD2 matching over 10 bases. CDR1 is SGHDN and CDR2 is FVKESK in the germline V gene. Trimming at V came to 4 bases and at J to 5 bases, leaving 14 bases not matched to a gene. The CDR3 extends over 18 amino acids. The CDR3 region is CASSLHLAGALRNNEQFF. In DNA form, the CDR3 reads TGTGCCAGCAGCCTCCACCTAGCGGGAGCCCTGAGAAACAATGAGCAGTTCTTC.

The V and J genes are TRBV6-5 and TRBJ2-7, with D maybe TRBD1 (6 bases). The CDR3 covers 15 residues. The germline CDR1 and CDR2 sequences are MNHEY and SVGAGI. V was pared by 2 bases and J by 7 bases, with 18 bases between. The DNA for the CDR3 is TGTGCCAGCAGTTACAACAGGGTCCCCCTGTGGGAGCAGTACTTC. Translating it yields CASSYNRVPLWEQYF.

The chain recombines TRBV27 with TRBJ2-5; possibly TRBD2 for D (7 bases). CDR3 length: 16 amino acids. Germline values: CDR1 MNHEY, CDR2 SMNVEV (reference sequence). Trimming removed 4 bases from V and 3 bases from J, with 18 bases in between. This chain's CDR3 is CASSSLGAGEEETQYF. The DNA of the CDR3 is TGTGCCAGCAGTTCCCTGGGGGCGGGAGAGGAAGAGACCCAGTACTTC.

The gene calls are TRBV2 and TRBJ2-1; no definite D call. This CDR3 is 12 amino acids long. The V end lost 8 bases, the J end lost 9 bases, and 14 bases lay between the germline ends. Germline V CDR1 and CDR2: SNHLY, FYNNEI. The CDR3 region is CASHIQTGEQFF. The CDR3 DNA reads TGTGCCAGCCATATTCAAACTGGTGAGCAGTTCTTC.

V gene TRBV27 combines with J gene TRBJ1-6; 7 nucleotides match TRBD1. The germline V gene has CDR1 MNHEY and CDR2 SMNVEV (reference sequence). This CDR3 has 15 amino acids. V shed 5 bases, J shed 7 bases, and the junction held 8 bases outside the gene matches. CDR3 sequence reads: CASSHEGAGNSPLHF. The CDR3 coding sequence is TGTGCCAGCAGTCATGAGGGGGCGGGGAATTCACCCCTCCACTTT.

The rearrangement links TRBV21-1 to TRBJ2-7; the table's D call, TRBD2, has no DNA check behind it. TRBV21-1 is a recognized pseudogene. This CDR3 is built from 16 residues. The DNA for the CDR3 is TGTGCCAGCAGTGCAACTGACCCCGAGGTGAGCTACGAGCAGTACTTC. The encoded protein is CASSATDPEVSYEQYF.

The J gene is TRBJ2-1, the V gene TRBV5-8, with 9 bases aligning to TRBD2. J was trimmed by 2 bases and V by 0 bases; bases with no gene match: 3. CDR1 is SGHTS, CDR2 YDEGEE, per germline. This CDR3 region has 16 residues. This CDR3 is CASSLAVAGAYNEQFF. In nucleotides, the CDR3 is TGTGCCAGCAGCTTGGCAGTAGCGGGAGCCTACAATGAGCAGTTCTTC.

CDR3 nucleotides: TGTGCCAGCAGTTCCCGACAGGGGGATACCCACCGGCCCCCAGATACGCAGTATTTT. Amino acid sequence: CASSSRQGDTHRPPDTQYF. The V and J genes are TRBV28 and TRBJ2-3, with TRBD1 matching 9 bases. CDR3 length: 19 amino acids. CDR1 is MDHEN, CDR2 SYDVKM, per germline. J lost 4 bases, V lost 4 bases, and 18 bases had no gene match.

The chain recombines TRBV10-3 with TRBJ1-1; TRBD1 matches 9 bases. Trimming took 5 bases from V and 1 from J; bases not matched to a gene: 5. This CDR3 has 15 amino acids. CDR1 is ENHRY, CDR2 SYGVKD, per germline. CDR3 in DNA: TGTGCCATCAGTCATGCGGACAGGGGGAACACTGAAGCTTTCTTT. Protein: CAISHADRGNTEAFF.

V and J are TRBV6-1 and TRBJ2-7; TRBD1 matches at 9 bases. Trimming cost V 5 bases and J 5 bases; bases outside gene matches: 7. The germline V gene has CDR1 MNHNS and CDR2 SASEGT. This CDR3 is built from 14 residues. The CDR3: CASSWDREKDEQYF. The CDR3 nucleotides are TGTGCCAGCAGTTGGGACAGGGAAAAGGACGAGCAGTACTTC.

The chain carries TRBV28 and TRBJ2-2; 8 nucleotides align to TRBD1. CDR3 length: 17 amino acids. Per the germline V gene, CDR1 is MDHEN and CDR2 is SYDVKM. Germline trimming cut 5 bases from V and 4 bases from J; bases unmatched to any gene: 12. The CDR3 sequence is CASSPGPTGAGTGELFF. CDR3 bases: TGTGCCAGCAGTCCAGGACCGACAGGGGCGGGCACCGGGGAGCTGTTTTTT.

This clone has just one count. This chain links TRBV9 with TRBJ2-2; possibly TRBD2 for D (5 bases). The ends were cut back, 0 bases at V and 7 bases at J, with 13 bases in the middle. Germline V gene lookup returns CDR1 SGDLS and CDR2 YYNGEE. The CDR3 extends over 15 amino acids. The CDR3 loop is CASSVGVALHGELFF. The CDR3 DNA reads TGTGCCAGCAGCGTAGGTGTAGCGTTGCACGGGGAGCTGTTTTTT.

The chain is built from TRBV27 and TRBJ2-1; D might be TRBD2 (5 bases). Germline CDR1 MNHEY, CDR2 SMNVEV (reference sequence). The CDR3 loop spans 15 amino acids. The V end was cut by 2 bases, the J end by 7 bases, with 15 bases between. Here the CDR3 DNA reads TGTGCCAGCAGTTTAGTCGGGGAGCTTTGGAATGAGCAGTTCTTC. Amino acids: CASSLVGELWNEQFF.

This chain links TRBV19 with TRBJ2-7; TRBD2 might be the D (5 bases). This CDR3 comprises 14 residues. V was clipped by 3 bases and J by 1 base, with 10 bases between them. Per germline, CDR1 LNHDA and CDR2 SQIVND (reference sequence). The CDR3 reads CASSIADSSYEQYF. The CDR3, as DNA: TGTGCCAGTAGTATTGCGGACTCTTCCTACGAGCAGTACTTC.

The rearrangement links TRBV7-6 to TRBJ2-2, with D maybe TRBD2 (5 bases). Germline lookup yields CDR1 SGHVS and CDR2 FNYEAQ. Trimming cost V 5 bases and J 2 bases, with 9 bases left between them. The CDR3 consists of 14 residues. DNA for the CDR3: TGTGCCAGCAGCGTGGACTTTAACACCGGGGAGCTGTTTTTT. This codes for CASSVDFNTGELFF. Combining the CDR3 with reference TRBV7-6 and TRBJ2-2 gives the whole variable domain GAGVSQSPRYKVTKRGQDVALRCDPISGHVSLYWYRQALGQGPEFLTYFNYEAQQDKSGLPNDRFSAERPEGSISTLTIQRTEQRDSAMYRCASSVDFNTGELFFGEGSRLTVL.

For the CDR3, the DNA is TGTGCCTGGAGTTATTCAGGGGTCCACAATGAGCAGTTCTTC. The encoded protein is CAWSYSGVHNEQFF. The V gene is TRBV30, the J gene TRBJ2-1, with a weak D call TRBD1 (6 bases). The CDR3 covers 14 residues. In germline, CDR1 is GTSNPN, CDR2 SVGIG (reference sequence). V lost 2 bases and J 5 bases, leaving 13 bases between the germline ends.

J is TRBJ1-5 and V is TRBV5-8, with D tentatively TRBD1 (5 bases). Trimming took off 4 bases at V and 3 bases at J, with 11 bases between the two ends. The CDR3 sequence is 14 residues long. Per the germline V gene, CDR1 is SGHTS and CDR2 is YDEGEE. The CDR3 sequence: CASSPGSFNQPQHF. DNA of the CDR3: TGTGCCAGCAGCCCAGGGTCCTTCAATCAGCCCCAGCATTTT.

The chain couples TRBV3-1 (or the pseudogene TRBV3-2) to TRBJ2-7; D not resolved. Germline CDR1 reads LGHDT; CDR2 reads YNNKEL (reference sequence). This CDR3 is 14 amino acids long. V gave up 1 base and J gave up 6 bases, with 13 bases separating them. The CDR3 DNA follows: TGTGCCAGCAGCCAAGGCAACTCCCCCGGCGAGCAGTACTTC. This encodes CASSQGNSPGEQYF.